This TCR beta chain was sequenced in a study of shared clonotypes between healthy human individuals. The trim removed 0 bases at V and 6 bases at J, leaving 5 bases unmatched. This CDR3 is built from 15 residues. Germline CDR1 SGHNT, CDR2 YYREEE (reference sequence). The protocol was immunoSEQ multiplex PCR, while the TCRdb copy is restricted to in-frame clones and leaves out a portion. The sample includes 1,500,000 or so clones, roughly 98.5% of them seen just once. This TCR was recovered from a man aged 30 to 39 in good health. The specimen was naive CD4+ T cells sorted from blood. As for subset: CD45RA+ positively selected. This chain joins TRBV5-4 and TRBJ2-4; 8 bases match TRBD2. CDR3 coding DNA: TGTGCCAGCAGCTTGGATGCCCTAGCGGGAAACATTCAGTACTTC. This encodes CASSLDALAGNIQYF.